Below are 30 T cell receptor beta chains sequenced from a single sample in a study of tumor-infiltrating lymphocytes in primary liver carcinoma. Blood RNA originated from unsorted whole blood, with germline DNA additionally extracted. TCR beta cDNA came from roughly 450 ng total RNA, primed with a constant-region primer. Researchers made the TCR beta libraries by running three nested multiplex PCR rounds with slightly modified ARM-PCR. It was with TRBV1-TRBV30 forward primers and a C-beta reverse primer that the first two PCR rounds were run, at about 10 cycles each. TCRdb recomputed calls from the multiplex PCR reads with MiXCR, one row per CDR3 protein. Of almost 200,000 distinct CDR3 sequences in the sample, less than 70% were seen once. The sequenced sample consisted of peripheral blood. These receptors all come from a woman in her fifties or sixties with primary liver carcinoma and hepatitis B virus infection.

This clonotype appeared many times. The rearrangement joins TRBV12-3 or TRBV12-4 to TRBJ2-4; possibly TRBD1 for D (6 bases). CDR3 length equals 13 residues. V gave up 6 bases and J gave up 6 bases, with 12 bases separating them. CDR3 sequence: CASSFEDRNIQYF. The CDR3 DNA is TGTGCCAGCAGCTTTGAGGACAGAAACATTCAGTACTTC.

In its sample, this clonotype was seen many times. The rearrangement links TRBV12-3 or TRBV12-4 to TRBJ1-2; D is possibly TRBD1 (5 bases). The germline V and J ends were trimmed by 2 bases and 5 bases, with 9 bases remaining between them. The CDR3 has 13 amino acids. CDR3: CASSLNRNYGYTF. CDR3 coding DNA: TGTGCCAGCAGTTTAAACAGGAATTATGGCTACACCTTC.

Turning to this clonotype: A much larger clone lies one base from this, so it may be a read error. The chain couples TRBV12-5 to TRBJ1-2; D is unclear. The germline CDR1 and CDR2 sequences are LGHNT and FRNRAP. CDR3 length equals 13 residues. CDR3 sequence: CATGLGSNYGYTF. Written as DNA, the CDR3 is TGTGCTACTGGTTTGGGCTCCAACTATGGCTACACCTTC.

Worth noting for this clonotype: This may be a read error: a much more frequent sequence differs by one nucleotide. The chain employs TRBV5-1 and TRBJ2-1; D gene unclear. This CDR3 is built from 13 residues. Germline V gives CDR1 SGHRS, CDR2 YFSETQ. Deletions cut 5 bases from V and 6 bases from J, with 12 bases between. The CDR3 DNA reads TGCGCCAGCAGATCCGACGCCACCAATGAGCAGTTCTTC. As protein: CASRSDATNEQFF.

About this clonotype: This CDR3 fails to terminate in the conserved phenylalanine or tryptophan, so it likely reflects a read error. The V gene is TRBV29-1, the J gene TRBJ2-3, with unresolved D. The CDR3 length is 12 residues. V lost 7 bases to trimming and J lost 1 base, with 9 bases between them. Germline V gene sequence: CDR1 SQVTM, CDR2 ANQGSEA. Here the CDR3 DNA reads TGCAGCGCGCAGGAGCGCACAGATACGCAGTATTCC. Its translation is CSAQERTDTQYS.

To note about this clonotype: Here the CDR3 omits its conserved ending phenylalanine or tryptophan, so a read error is the likely source. The rearrangement joins TRBV4-2 to TRBJ2-1; no clear D gene. There are 14 residues in the CDR3. In germline, CDR1 is LGHNA, CDR2 YNFKEQ. V lost 1 base and J lost 4, with 8 bases in between. CDR3 residues: CASSQGGRYNEQFS. The CDR3 DNA is TGTGCCAGCAGCCAAGGGGGAAGATACAATGAGCAGTTCTCC.

Of note for this clonotype: At one end, the junction sequence differs from germline, possibly due to a read error. The genes are TRBV28 and TRBJ2-7; TRBD2 agrees at 14 bases. The CDR3 is made up of 17 amino acids. Looked up from germline, CDR1 is MDHEN and CDR2 is SYDVKM. CDR3 sequence reads: CACTPFGGLAGDYEQYF. The CDR3 DNA sequence: TGCGCCTGCACCCCTTTCGGGGGACTAGCGGGAGACTACGAGCAGTACTTC. The full variable domain, in which reference TRBV28 and TRBJ2-7 provide the parts outside the CDR3, is DVKVTQSSRYLVKRTGEKVFLECVQDMDHENMFWYRQDPGLGLRLIYFSYDVKMKEKGDIPEGYSVSREKKERFSLILESASTNQTSMYLCACTPFGGLAGDYEQYFGPGTRLTVT.

This clonotype was counted ten times or more. The chain joins TRBV12-3 or TRBV12-4 to TRBJ1-1; no firm D call. The CDR3 is 15 amino acids. The ends were cut back, 5 bases at V and 5 bases at J, with 18 bases in the middle. CDR3 nucleotide sequence: TGTGCCAGCAGTCGAGGAGGGATTCGTTGGACTGAAGCTTTCTTT. Translated: CASSRGGIRWTEAFF.

This clonotype has a handful of counts. This chain connects TRBV28 to TRBJ2-7; perhaps D is TRBD1 or TRBD2 (6 bases each). Trimming stripped 5 bases from V and 5 bases from J, with 16 bases between. CDR3 length: 14 residues. In germline, CDR1 is MDHEN, CDR2 SYDVKM. CDR3 coding DNA: TGTGCCAGCAGTACCCAGGGGAGGAGGAACGAGCAGTACTTC. Protein product: CASSTQGRRNEQYF.

Details on this clonotype: The junction departs from the called germline gene at one end, perhaps through a read error. The rearrangement uses TRBV11-2 and TRBJ2-5; maybe TRBD2 (6 bases). Per the germline V gene, CDR1 is SGHAT and CDR2 is FQNNGV. The CDR3 is 14 amino acids. The CDR3, as DNA: TGTGCCAGCAGCTCAGCGGAGGCACGGGAGACCCAGCACTTC. This codes for CASSSAEARETQHF.

This sequence joins TRBV20-1 and TRBJ1-1; TRBD1 is a possible D gene (5 bases). The CDR3 runs to 13 residues. Germline V CDR1 and CDR2: DFQATT, SNEGSKA (reference sequence). Trimming pared 6 bases from V and 1 base from J, leaving 12 bases between. The CDR3 DNA sequence: TGCAGTGCCGCCCTAGGGGAGAACACTGAAGCTTTCTTT. Protein: CSAALGENTEAFF.

Comments on this clonotype: Likely a read error: the CDR3 ends without its conserved phenylalanine or tryptophan. The V gene is TRBV11-3, the J gene TRBJ2-2; D not certain. CDR3 size: 12 residues. Germline loops: CDR1 SGHNT, CDR2 YENEEA. The CDR3 nucleotides read TGTACCAGCAGCAAATTCACCGGGGAGCTGTTTTAT. Protein sequence: CTSSKFTGELFY.

V gene TRBV6-1 combines with J gene TRBJ2-7; TRBD1 is a possible D gene (6 bases). The CDR3 loop spans 12 amino acids. V dropped 9 bases and J dropped 1 base, with 10 bases sitting between them. Germline V CDR1 and CDR2: MNHNS, SASEGT. Written as DNA, the CDR3 is TGTGCCAGAGGACAGCAATCCTACGAGCAGTACTTC. It codes for CARGQQSYEQYF.

As for this clonotype: It may be a read error: a sequence one base away is much more abundant. The rearrangement links TRBV6-6 to TRBJ2-7; 7 bases agree with TRBD1. Germline V gene data show CDR1 as MNHNY and CDR2 as SVGAGI (reference sequence). This CDR3 has 14 amino acids. The CDR3 nucleotides are TGTGGCAGCAATAACCGGGACAGCCCTGACGAGCAGTACTTC. This translates into CGSNNRDSPDEQYF.

In its sample, this clonotype was seen many times. The chain joins TRBV11-3 to TRBJ2-3; D possibly corresponds to TRBD1 (6 bases). Germline CDR1 reads SGHNT; CDR2 reads YENEEA. With 5 bases removed from V and 2 bases from J, the gap between germline ends came to 14 bases. CDR3 length equals 15 residues. CDR3 DNA sequence: TGTGCCAGCAGCCAACAGGGTTCGACCACAGATACGCAGTATTTT. Residues: CASSQQGSTTDTQYF.

The gene calls are TRBV23-1 and TRBJ2-5; D gene ambiguous. TRBV23-1 is marked as an open reading frame, function uncertain. The CDR3 runs to 14 residues. The germline V and J ends were trimmed by 2 bases and 4 bases, with 11 bases remaining between them. The CDR3 nucleotides read TGCGCCAGCAGTCAAAGCAAGCAGCCAGAGACCCAGTACTTC. Its protein is CASSQSKQPETQYF.

In regard to this clonotype: Its ends do not fully match the called genes, so a read error is possible. The V call is TRBV4-1, the J call TRBJ2-7; 10 positions agree with TRBD1. The CDR3 is made up of 17 amino acids. Looked up from germline, CDR1 is MGHRA and CDR2 is YSYEKL. In DNA form, the CDR3 reads TGCGCCAGCAGCAAAAGGAGGGAGGGACAGGGGTCCAACGAGCAGTACTTT. Protein: CASSKRREGQGSNEQYF.

This clonotype was observed at least ten times. CDR3 sequence: CASSRSGLSVQETQYF. The CDR3 bases are TGTGCCAGCAGTCGTAGTGGACTGTCCGTTCAAGAGACCCAGTACTTC. The genes are TRBV5-4 and TRBJ2-5; a weak D match, TRBD2 (5 bases). Germline V CDR1 and CDR2: SGHNT, YYREEE (reference sequence). V was pared by 5 bases and J by 2 bases, with 19 bases between. The CDR3 consists of 16 residues.

In its sample, this clonotype was seen once. The V and J genes are TRBV11-2 and TRBJ2-2, with 8 bases matching TRBD2. The CDR3 sequence is 15 residues long. Germline V gene data show CDR1 as SGHAT and CDR2 as FQNNGV. With V trimmed by 5 bases and J by 0 bases, 2 bases remained unmatched. Here the CDR3 reads CASSMGLANTGELFF. The CDR3 DNA is TGTGCCAGCAGCATGGGACTAGCGAACACCGGGGAGCTGTTTTTT.

This clonotype appeared once. An end of the junction does not agree with germline; a read error may underlie this. V usage is TRBV12-3 or TRBV12-4 and J usage is TRBJ2-3; D is unresolved. CDR3 size: 14 residues. The DNA for the CDR3 is TGTCCCAGCAGTCGATCCCTAAACGCAGATACGCAGTATTTT. Translation gives CPSSRSLNADTQYF.

Worth noting for this clonotype: The junction does not match germline at one end; this may be a read error. The V and J genes are TRBV4-1 and TRBJ2-7, with D possibly being TRBD1 (6 bases). This CDR3 is 14 amino acids long. Germline V gene lookup returns CDR1 MGHRA and CDR2 YSYEKL. DNA for the CDR3: TGCGCCAGCGGCCAAGTCAGGGGTGTTAACGAGCAGTACTTC. Its protein product is CASGQVRGVNEQYF.

With regard to this clonotype: The CDR3 ends on some other residue instead of the conserved phenylalanine or tryptophan, so this is likely a read error. The CDR3 nucleotides are TGTGCCAGCAGCTTGCAAGTAGAGACCCAGTACTTA. It yields the protein CASSLQVETQYL. The chain has TRBV5-5 and TRBJ2-5, with D unclear. Germline-derived CDR1 and CDR2 are SGHKS and YYEKEE (reference sequence). This CDR3 has 12 amino acids. Trimming removed 1 base at V and 4 bases at J, with 5 bases between.

The V gene is TRBV5-1, the J gene TRBJ1-1; TRBD1 aligns across 7 bases. Germline assignment: CDR1 SGHRS and CDR2 YFSETQ. Trimming took 4 bases from V and 4 from J; bases not matched to a gene: 7. The CDR3 runs to 14 residues. The CDR3, as DNA: TGCGCCAGCAGCGCCGGGACAGCGGTCACTGAAGCTTTCTTT. The encoded protein is CASSAGTAVTEAFF.

This clonotype was observed a handful of times. V and J are TRBV12-5 and TRBJ2-5, with unresolved D. The germline CDR1 and CDR2 sequences are LGHNT and FRNRAP. The length of the CDR3 is 13 residues. With 3 bases removed from V and 2 bases from J, the gap between germline ends came to 7 bases. CDR3 sequence reads: CASGFSQQETQYF. The CDR3 region has the DNA TGTGCTAGTGGTTTCTCCCAGCAAGAGACCCAGTACTTC.

With respect to this clonotype: The CDR3 carries no conserved terminal phenylalanine or tryptophan, so it likely arises from a read error. No DNA is shown, since the ends of the CDR3 on it are uncertain; the CDR3 is the one TCRdb lists. The V call is TRBV11-3, the J call TRBJ2-3; whether TRBD2, the table's D call, matches the DNA was not checked. The CDR3 is 14 residues long, counting both termini. Germline assignment: CDR1 SGHNT and CDR2 YENEEA. The CDR3 here is CASSLDPSSFTPFL.

With respect to this clonotype: A read error may produce the germline difference seen at one junction end. V is TRBV11-3 and J is TRBJ2-5; 8 bases match TRBD1. Germline assignment: CDR1 SGHNT and CDR2 YENEEA. The CDR3 is 14 residues long. CDR3: CASSSSGGQGTQYF. For the CDR3, the DNA is TGTGCCAGCAGCTCGTCAGGGGGCCAAGGGACCCAATACTTC.

V and J are TRBV20-1 and TRBJ1-3; D not certain. Trimming stripped 0 bases from V and 4 bases from J, with 10 bases between. Germline V gene data show CDR1 as DFQATT and CDR2 as SNEGSKA (reference sequence). The CDR3 covers 14 residues. The CDR3 here is CSARDQRAGNTIYF. As DNA, the CDR3 is TGCAGTGCTAGAGATCAACGGGCCGGAAACACCATATATTTT.

Worth noting for this clonotype: This clone may be a read error of a much larger clone one base away. The V gene is TRBV29-1, the J gene TRBJ2-3; 9 bases match TRBD2. The CDR3 length is 16 residues. Germline V gene sequence: CDR1 SQVTM, CDR2 ANQGSEA. V dropped 7 bases and J dropped 1; count of bases not matched to a gene: 12. This chain's CDR3 is CSAQGLAFIRTDTQYF. CDR3 DNA: TGCAGCGCTCAGGGACTAGCATTCATTCGCACAGATACGCAGTATTTT.

Points on this clonotype: A much larger clone sits a single nucleotide away, making a read error possible. The V and J genes are TRBV6-5 and TRBJ2-7, with D unresolved. V was trimmed by 8 bases and J by 7 bases, leaving 24 bases between them. Germline V lookup: CDR1 MNHEY, CDR2 SVGAGI. This CDR3 region has 15 residues. The CDR3 protein is CASGPSGQTQGEQYF. The CDR3, as DNA: TGTGCCAGCGGTCCCTCGGGCCAAACTCAAGGAGAGCAGTACTTC.

The gene calls are TRBV12-3 or TRBV12-4 and TRBJ2-3; 8 bases fit TRBD2. Trimming cost V 3 bases and J 0 bases; bases outside gene matches: 8. There are 17 residues in the CDR3. CDR3 nucleotides: TGTGCCAGCAGTTTCATAGAGCGGGAGAGGAGCACAGATACGCAGTATTTT. Translated, it gives CASSFIERERSTDTQYF.